What follows are 24 T cell receptor beta chains derived from one specimen sequenced in a study of blood T cell repertoires in COVID-19. Here immunoSEQ multiplex PCR was the method, and the copy in TCRdb shows in-frame clones only, minus some. The data show some 200,000 clones, approximately 86% seen once. Sequenced input: peripheral blood. These receptors were obtained from a man aged 55 to 70 with COVID-19, enrolled during active disease.

This rearrangement joins TRBV11-3 to TRBJ2-1; TRBD1 matches 8 bases. V shed 5 bases, J shed 0 bases, and the junction held 9 bases outside the gene matches. Germline CDR1 reads SGHNT; CDR2 reads YENEEA. This CDR3 is 17 amino acids long. The CDR3 loop reads CASSPRTGFFSYNEQFF. CDR3 sequence (DNA): TGTGCCAGCAGCCCAAGGACAGGGTTCTTCTCCTACAATGAGCAGTTCTTC.

The rearrangement joins TRBV5-1 to TRBJ2-6; D may be TRBD1 (5 bases). The CDR3 has 15 residues. The germline CDR1 and CDR2 sequences are SGHRS and YFSETQ. V lost 2 bases and J 0 bases, leaving 6 bases between the germline ends. CDR3 protein: CASSFDSSGANVLTF. The CDR3 coding sequence is TGCGCCAGCAGCTTCGACAGCTCTGGGGCCAACGTCCTGACTTTC.

This clone was seen a single time. This chain uses TRBV2 with TRBJ2-5, with a tentative D call TRBD2 (5 bases). The V and J ends lost 1 base and 2 bases respectively, with 11 bases between them. CDR1 is SNHLY, CDR2 FYNNEI, per germline. The CDR3 consists of 15 residues. The CDR3 region is CASSEGFGEQETQYF. CDR3 nucleotide sequence: TGTGCCAGCAGTGAAGGATTCGGGGAACAAGAGACCCAGTACTTC.

V usage is TRBV18 and J usage is TRBJ2-2; 7 nucleotides line up with TRBD1. V lost 8 bases and J lost 1; bases outside the gene matches: 7. The germline V gene has CDR1 KGHSH and CDR2 LQKENI. The CDR3 extends over 15 amino acids. The CDR3 DNA follows: TGTGCCAGCACCCCCGGGACAGTGAACACCGGGGAGCTGTTTTTT. This codes for CASTPGTVNTGELFF.

V is TRBV10-3 and J is TRBJ1-1; TRBD1 matches 7 bases. Looked up from germline, CDR1 is ENHRY and CDR2 is SYGVKD. The CDR3 totals 13 residues. Trimming took 2 bases from V and 5 from J; bases not matched to a gene: 2. CDR3 amino acids: CAISEDRVTEAFF. DNA for the CDR3: TGTGCCATCAGTGAGGACAGGGTTACTGAAGCTTTCTTT.

The chain has TRBV19 and TRBJ1-5, with TRBD1 matching 11 bases. The V gene's germline CDR1 is LNHDA and CDR2 SQIVND (reference sequence). V shed 6 bases, J shed 7 bases, and the junction held 14 bases outside the gene matches. There are 17 residues in the CDR3. The CDR3 is CASRKDRGRAIGQPQHF. The CDR3 nucleotides are TGTGCCAGTAGGAAGGACAGGGGGCGCGCAATCGGGCAGCCCCAGCATTTT.

The gene calls are TRBV18 and TRBJ2-3, with TRBD2 matching over 13 bases. The germline CDR1 and CDR2 sequences are KGHSH and LQKENI. Unmatched junction bases numbered 10, after V lost 3 bases and J lost 1 base. This CDR3 is 19 amino acids long. The CDR3 sequence is CASSPKTSGRTGGTDTQYF. DNA for the CDR3: TGTGCCAGCTCACCGAAGACTAGCGGGAGGACTGGGGGCACAGATACGCAGTATTTT.

The rearrangement joins TRBV20-1 to TRBJ2-7, with TRBD2 matching 10 bases. The germline V gene encodes CDR1 DFQATT and CDR2 SNEGSKA (reference sequence). The CDR3 length is 18 residues. V lost 3 bases, J lost 0 bases, and 14 bases stayed unmatched. CDR3 in amino acids: CSASGTGTSVPSSYEQYF. DNA of the CDR3: TGCAGTGCTAGTGGTACCGGGACTAGCGTCCCGAGCTCCTACGAGCAGTACTTC.

The chain employs TRBV2 and TRBJ1-1; D is perhaps TRBD1 (5 bases). The CDR3 loop spans 13 amino acids. Germline assignment: CDR1 SNHLY and CDR2 FYNNEI. Trimming shortened V by 4 bases and J by 1 base, and 7 bases separated the two germline ends. CDR3 loop: CASSVQGNTEAFF. In DNA form, the CDR3 reads TGTGCCAGCAGTGTTCAGGGGAACACTGAAGCTTTCTTT.

The CDR3, as DNA: TGTGCCAGCAGCTCGGGACAGGGTAGGGATGAGCAGTTCTTC. Protein product: CASSSGQGRDEQFF. The chain employs TRBV7-9 and TRBJ2-1; 9 bases match TRBD1. The CDR3 length is 14 residues. J gave up 8 bases and V 4 bases, and 6 bases lay outside the gene matches. Germline CDR1 SEHNR, CDR2 FQNEAQ (reference sequence).

The gene calls are TRBV5-1 and TRBJ1-4; D gene unclear. The CDR3 extends over 13 amino acids. Germline V gene data show CDR1 as SGHRS and CDR2 as YFSETQ. The V end lost 4 bases, the J end lost 4 bases, and 8 bases lay between the germline ends. This chain's CDR3 is CASSDGLNEKLFF. The CDR3 region has the DNA TGCGCCAGCAGCGATGGCCTTAATGAAAAACTGTTTTTT.

The rearrangement joins TRBV30 to TRBJ1-2; TRBD1 is a possible D gene (6 bases). Germline values: CDR1 GTSNPN, CDR2 SVGIG (reference sequence). This CDR3 spans 15 amino acids. Trimming removed 4 bases from V and 0 bases from J, with 15 bases in between. For the CDR3, the DNA is TGTGCCTGGAAGCCGACAGGTCCAGCTAACTATGGCTACACCTTC. Amino acids: CAWKPTGPANYGYTF.

The chain couples TRBV5-8 to TRBJ1-1; the match to TRBD1 covers 7 bases. Germline-derived CDR1 and CDR2 are SGHTS and YDEGEE. CDR3 length equals 13 residues. The V segment lost 4 bases and the J segment 5 bases; nucleotides outside the gene matches: 5. The CDR3 region has the DNA TGTGCCAGCAGCACAGGGGTAGAAACTGAAGCTTTCTTT. Translation gives CASSTGVETEAFF.

The V call is TRBV5-5, the J call TRBJ2-5, with 14 bases fitting TRBD2. The CDR3 spans 16 residues. Losses at the gene ends were 4 bases for V and 5 bases for J; bases not matched to a gene: 7. Germline V lookup: CDR1 SGHKS, CDR2 YYEKEE (reference sequence). CDR3 DNA: TGTGCCAGCAGCCTCGGACTAGCGGGAGGCTTCGAGACCCAGTACTTC. The encoded protein is CASSLGLAGGFETQYF.

CDR3 bases: TGTGCCAGCAGCTTGGGGCAGGGGGCATTTTCGGAGCAGTACTTC. Protein: CASSLGQGAFSEQYF. V and J are TRBV5-4 and TRBJ2-7; 8 nucleotides agree with TRBD1. CDR1 is SGHNT, CDR2 YYREEE, per germline (reference sequence). The length of the CDR3 is 15 residues. After removal of 0 bases from V and 7 bases from J, the junction contained 9 bases not matched to a gene.

The rearrangement joins TRBV5-1 to TRBJ1-2; 9 bases are a match to TRBD1. Germline-derived CDR1 and CDR2 are SGHRS and YFSETQ. V dropped 5 bases and J dropped 1; count of bases not matched to a gene: 6. This CDR3 is built from 15 residues. CDR3 DNA sequence: TGCGCCAGCAGGGAAGGGACAGGGAGTAACTATGGCTACACCTTC. It specifies CASREGTGSNYGYTF.

The chain combines TRBV7-2 with TRBJ1-1, with D uncertain. The germline gives CDR1 SGHTA, CDR2 FQGNSA. The CDR3 sequence is 13 residues long. V lost 1 base and J lost 1, with 4 bases in between. CDR3 nucleotide sequence: TGTGCCAGCAGCTTAGGAGAGAACACTGAAGCTTTCTTT. It encodes CASSLGENTEAFF.

This chain uses TRBV7-3 with TRBJ2-2; D is uncertain. The CDR3 has 14 amino acids. V dropped 3 bases and J dropped 4 bases, with 9 bases sitting between them. Germline V gives CDR1 SGHTA, CDR2 FQGTGA. Here the CDR3 DNA reads TGTGCCAGCAGCTTGGCAGACTCCACCGGGGAGCTGTTTTTT. Its protein product is CASSLADSTGELFF.

The chain has TRBV2 and TRBJ1-5; D unresolved. The CDR3 totals 14 residues. V was pared by 4 bases and J by 3 bases, with 10 bases between. Germline-derived CDR1 and CDR2 are SNHLY and FYNNEI. The CDR3 DNA sequence: TGTGCCAGCAGTGGTTACAGAAACAATCAGCCCCAGCATTTT. It encodes CASSGYRNNQPQHF. Together with reference TRBV2 and TRBJ1-5, the CDR3 gives the full variable domain: EPEVTQTPSHQVTQMGQEVILRCVPISNHLYFYWYRQILGQKVEFLVSFYNNEISEKSEIFDDQFSVERPDGSNFTLKIRSTKLEDSAMYFCASSGYRNNQPQHFGDGTRLSIL.

This chain links TRBV7-8 with TRBJ2-7, with a weak D call TRBD2 (5 bases). CDR1 and CDR2 (germline): SGHVS, FQNEAQ. The V gene lost 5 bases and the J gene lost 5 bases, with 19 bases spanning the gap. The CDR3 extends over 15 amino acids. The CDR3 spells CASSRPGSRRDEQYF. DNA for the CDR3: TGTGCCAGCAGCCGCCCGGGGAGCCGCCGGGACGAGCAGTACTTC.

The chain carries TRBV5-4 and TRBJ2-5, with D unresolved. Germline V gives CDR1 SGHNT, CDR2 YYREEE (reference sequence). The CDR3 sequence is 13 residues long. Deletions cut 3 bases from V and 3 bases from J, with 9 bases between. CDR3 bases: TGTGCCAGCAGCTATCAGGCAGAAGAGACCCAGTACTTC. As protein: CASSYQAEETQYF.

This clone has ten or more counts. Different DNA sequences within this sample yield the same CDR3. V gene TRBV2 combines with J gene TRBJ1-2, with a tentative D call TRBD1 (6 bases). CDR1 and CDR2 (germline): SNHLY, FYNNEI. Deletions cut 5 bases from V and 2 bases from J, with 9 bases between. The length of the CDR3 is 13 residues. CDR3 region: CASSLTGNYGYTF. DNA for the CDR3: TGTGCCAGCAGTCTCACAGGGAACTATGGCTACACCTTC.

The chain joins TRBV18 to TRBJ2-2; weak D call: TRBD2 (5 bases). The germline V gene has CDR1 KGHSH and CDR2 LQKENI. CDR3 length: 17 amino acids. Trimming took 0 bases from V and 1 from J, leaving 12 bases between them. In DNA form, the CDR3 reads TGTGCCAGCTCACCACCGTCCAGCGGATTGAACACCGGGGAGCTGTTTTTT. This encodes CASSPPSSGLNTGELFF.

V and J are TRBV5-1 and TRBJ2-3; tentatively, D is TRBD2 (6 bases). This CDR3 is 14 amino acids long. Trimming took 4 bases from V and 4 from J, leaving 13 bases between them. The germline V gene encodes CDR1 SGHRS and CDR2 YFSETQ. CDR3 amino acids: CASSIRESADTQYF. In DNA form, the CDR3 reads TGCGCCAGCAGCATCCGGGAGTCTGCAGATACGCAGTATTTT.